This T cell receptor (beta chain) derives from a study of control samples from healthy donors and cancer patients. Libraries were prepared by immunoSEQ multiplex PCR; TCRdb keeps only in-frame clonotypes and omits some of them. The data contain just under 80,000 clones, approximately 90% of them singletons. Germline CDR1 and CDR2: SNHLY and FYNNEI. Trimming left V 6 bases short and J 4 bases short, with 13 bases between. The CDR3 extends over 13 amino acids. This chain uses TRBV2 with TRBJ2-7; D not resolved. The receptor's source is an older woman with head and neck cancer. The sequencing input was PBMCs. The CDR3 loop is CASRDKRVYEQYF. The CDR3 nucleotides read TGTGCCAGCAGAGACAAGAGAGTATACGAGCAGTACTTC.